This is a list of T cell receptor beta chains from one sample in a study of cytomegalovirus exposure and HLA in healthy donors. Sequenced by immunoSEQ multiplex PCR; TCRdb stores in-frame clones only, minus some. The top ten hold around 2.5% of the sample, which has some 90,000 clones, nearly 70% seen once. Sample: PBMCs. These receptors were obtained from a man in his fifties or sixties in good health and CMV-seronegative. The CDR3 runs from the conserved cysteine through the conserved F or W. A D gene is named only where the DNA matches it firmly. Only part of the rows carry a size: once, few, many, or a class if the clone is expanded.

V gene	clone size	J gene	D gene	CDR3 DNA	CDR3 protein
TRBV27	few	TRBJ1-2	TRBD1	TGTGCCAGCAGTCGCGGACAGGGTGGGGGCTACACCTTC	CASSRGQGGGYTF
TRBV20-1	NA	TRBJ1-1	NA	TGCAGTGCTAATACAGGGTCTGAAGCTTTCTTT	CSANTGSEAFF
TRBV9	once	TRBJ1-5	NA	TGTGCCAGCAGCCCCCGGGGGGACAGCAATCAGCCCCAGCATTTT	CASSPRGDSNQPQHF
TRBV9	NA	TRBJ1-4	TRBD1	TGTGCCAGCAGCGTAGGACAGGGGGCGACTAATGAAAAACTGTTTTTT	CASSVGQGATNEKLFF
TRBV5-1	NA	TRBJ2-1	TRBD2	TGCGCCAGCAGCTTGGATCCAGGAACTAGCGGGGGGGCCAGGGATGAGCAGTTCTTC	CASSLDPGTSGGARDEQFF
TRBV10-3	medium-sized	TRBJ1-3	NA	TGTGCCATCAGTGACGGCCCCAGGTCTGGAAACACCATATATTTT	CAISDGPRSGNTIYF
TRBV11-2	NA	TRBJ2-6	NA	TGTGCCAGCAGCTTAGAGGCATATGGGGCCAACGTCCTGACTTTC	CASSLEAYGANVLTF
TRBV9	NA	TRBJ2-3	TRBD2	TGTGCCAGCAGTGTTCTTAGCGGGAGAAGCACAGATACGCAGTATTTT	CASSVLSGRSTDTQYF
TRBV9	NA	TRBJ1-5	NA	TGTGCCAGCAGCGCAACTTGGAGCAATCAGCCCCAGCATTTT	CASSATWSNQPQHF
TRBV5-1	few	TRBJ2-3	NA	TGCGCCAGCAGCTCCGGACCAGGGGCAGATACGCAGTATTTT	CASSSGPGADTQYF
TRBV7-9	NA	TRBJ2-7	TRBD1	TGTGCCAGCAGCCCGACAGGGGGACTCTACGAGCAGTACTTC	CASSPTGGLYEQYF
TRBV4-1	NA	TRBJ2-1	TRBD2	TGCGCCAGCAGCCAATCACTAGCGGGAGTCTACAATGAGCAGTTCTTC	CASSQSLAGVYNEQFF
TRBV4-2	few	TRBJ2-1	TRBD2	TGTGCCAGCAGCCAAGGGACTAGCTCTCTATACAGTGAGCAGTTCTTC	CASSQGTSSLYSEQFF
TRBV28	few	TRBJ2-7	NA	TGTGCCAGCAGTTTAATCTTCCACGAGCAGTACTTC	CASSLIFHEQYF
TRBV19	once	TRBJ1-5	TRBD1	TGTGCCAGTAGTACGGGACAGCCTCACAATCAGCCCCAGCATTTT	CASSTGQPHNQPQHF
TRBV4-1	NA	TRBJ1-4	NA	TGCGCCAGCAGCCCTGTGGGCCTTAATGAAAAACTGTTTTTT	CASSPVGLNEKLFF
TRBV5-1	NA	TRBJ2-3	TRBD2	TGCGCCAGCAGCGCTTCGCGGGGGACCTTCAATACGCAGTATTTT	CASSASRGTFNTQYF
TRBV7-6	NA	TRBJ1-5	TRBD1	TGTGCCAGCAGCTCGCAGGGGGATAGCAATCAGCCCCAGCATTTT	CASSSQGDSNQPQHF
TRBV4-1	once	TRBJ2-7	NA	TGCGCCAGCAGCCAATACACGTCTCCCTACGAGCAGTACTTC	CASSQYTSPYEQYF
TRBV4-3	NA	TRBJ2-5	TRBD1	TGCGCCAGCAGCCGCGGGACAGGGGCCCCCCAAGAGACCCAGTACTTC	CASSRGTGAPQETQYF
TRBV6-5	NA	TRBJ2-6	NA	TGTGCCAGCAGCGTAGTGGGGGCCAACGTCCTGACTTTC	CASSVVGANVLTF
TRBV6-5	NA	TRBJ2-5	NA	TGTGCCAGCACGCCCAACCGGGAGACCCAGTACTTC	CASTPNRETQYF
TRBV6-5	NA	TRBJ1-1	NA	TGTGCCTCGGGCAGGGCGGACACTGAAGCTTTTTTT	CASGRADTEAFF
TRBV6-6	NA	TRBJ2-2	NA	TGTGCCAGCAGTTACCCGAGCGGCACCGGGGAGCTGTTTTTT	CASSYPSGTGELFF
TRBV5-4	NA	TRBJ1-2	NA	TGTGCCAGCAGCTTGGTACAGCGGCCGAATCGTGGCTACACCTTC	CASSLVQRPNRGYTF
TRBV27	once	TRBJ1-1	TRBD1	TGTGCCAGCAGCGGGACAGGGGGCTGGTACACTGAAGCTTTCTTT	CASSGTGGWYTEAFF
TRBV6-1	NA	TRBJ1-2	NA	TGTGCCACCCCGGGGATCTATGGCTACACCTTC	CATPGIYGYTF
TRBV15	NA	TRBJ2-6	NA	TGTGCCACCAGCAGAGAGGGAGGCTCTGGGGCCAACGTCCTGACTTTC	CATSREGGSGANVLTF
TRBV5-6	NA	TRBJ1-5	TRBD1	TGTGCCAGCAGCCAGATTGACAGGGGGAATCAGCCCCAGCATTTT	CASSQIDRGNQPQHF
TRBV18	NA	TRBJ1-5	NA	TGTGCCAGCTCACCAATCTATTCTGGAGTAGGACAGCCCCAGCATTTT	CASSPIYSGVGQPQHF
TRBV5-4	once	TRBJ1-1	NA	TGTGCCAGCAGCCTCACAGGGTTGAACACTGAAGCTTTCTTT	CASSLTGLNTEAFF
TRBV5-6	NA	TRBJ2-1	TRBD1	TGTGCCAGCAGCCTACTGGGACAGTCCTACAATGAGCAGTTCTTC	CASSLLGQSYNEQFF
TRBV11-2	few	TRBJ2-1	TRBD2	TGTGCCAGCAGCTTACTAGCGGGATCTAATGAGCAGTTCTTC	CASSLLAGSNEQFF
TRBV30	NA	TRBJ1-1	NA	TGTGCCTGGAGTACACAGGAGGGCACTGAAGCTTTCTTT	CAWSTQEGTEAFF
TRBV7-2	NA	TRBJ2-1	TRBD1	TGTGCCAGCAGCTACCTCTTGGGACAGGGAATACATGAGCAGTTCTTC	CASSYLLGQGIHEQFF
TRBV5-4	NA	TRBJ1-2	NA	TGTGCCAGCACCCTTGGAGGGGCCGGCTATGGCTACACCTTC	CASTLGGAGYGYTF
TRBV19	NA	TRBJ1-5	NA	TGTGTCAGTAGCCTAATAGTGGGGCAGGGACAGCCCCAGCATTTT	CVSSLIVGQGQPQHF
TRBV29-1	NA	TRBJ2-7	TRBD2	TGCAGCGTGACTAGCATTTCCTACGAGCAGTACTTC	CSVTSISYEQYF
TRBV15	few	TRBJ1-4	NA	TGTGCCACCAGCAGAGAGCGAACAACTAATGAAAAACTGTTTTTT	CATSRERTTNEKLFF
TRBV2	NA	TRBJ1-1	NA	TGTGCCAGCAGTGCCGGAGCCGGCACTGAAGCTTTCTTT	CASSAGAGTEAFF
TRBV7-9	NA	TRBJ1-1	NA	TGTGCCAGCAGCTTAATGTCTCGGAACACTGAAGCTTTCTTT	CASSLMSRNTEAFF
TRBV14	NA	TRBJ2-1	TRBD2	TGTGCCAGCAGCCGCGGACTAGCTCGAGCACTCTTCTTC	CASSRGLARALFF
TRBV2	NA	TRBJ1-4	NA	TGTGCCAGCAGGGGGGGTGTGGGGAGAGAGGATGAAAAACTGTTTTTT	CASRGGVGREDEKLFF
TRBV11-2	once	TRBJ2-1	NA	TGTGCCAGCAGCCCGGCCAGTGGGCCTCGATGGCAGTTCTTC	CASSPASGPRWQFF
TRBV10-3	NA	TRBJ2-3	TRBD2	TGTGCCATCAGTGAGTCTTTACTAGCGGGGGGGCCAGGGGATACGCAGTATTTT	CAISESLLAGGPGDTQYF
TRBV4-1	NA	TRBJ1-1	NA	TGCGCCAGCAGCCAAGAGAAGGAGATGAACACTGAAGCTTTCTTT	CASSQEKEMNTEAFF
TRBV29-1	NA	TRBJ2-1	TRBD1	TGCAGCGTTGCAGGGGGCGCCGCCTACAATGAGCAGTTCTTC	CSVAGGAAYNEQFF
TRBV14	NA	TRBJ1-2	NA	TGTGCCAGCAGCCTGGGACTTCGCGGCTACACCTTC	CASSLGLRGYTF
TRBV6-1	NA	TRBJ2-5	NA	TGTGCCAGCAGTGGGGGAATAGCGGAAACGGCCCAGTACTTC	CASSGGIAETAQYF
TRBV27	once	TRBJ2-7	TRBD1	TGTGCCAGCAGTTATGGGTCGGGACAGGGATCCTACGAGCAGTACTTC	CASSYGSGQGSYEQYF
TRBV5-1	NA	TRBJ1-2	NA	TGCGCCAGCAGCTTGGACTGGGGCGGGACTAACTATGGCTACACCTTC	CASSLDWGGTNYGYTF
TRBV6-5	once	TRBJ2-1	NA	TGTGCCAGCAGTCGCGGGTCTCCTTACAATGAGCAGTTCTTC	CASSRGSPYNEQFF
TRBV5-6	NA	TRBJ2-5	TRBD2	TGTGCCAGCAGCTTGGGAATACTAGCGGGGGGTGAGACCCAGTACTTC	CASSLGILAGGETQYF